This T cell receptor (beta chain) was sequenced for a study of shared clonotypes between healthy human individuals. The assay was immunoSEQ multiplex PCR, and TCRdb's table has in-frame clones only and misses some. The sample comprises some 2,000,000 clones, approximately 94% of which are singletons, and about 1.1% rests with the top ten. Only CD45RO-negative cells positively selected for CCR7 counted as naive CD8 cells, so terminally differentiated effector memory CD45RA+ cells were excluded. The germline V gene has CDR1 SEHNR and CDR2 FQNEAQ (reference sequence). This CDR3 has 18 amino acids. Germline trimming cut 4 bases from V and 3 bases from J; bases unmatched to any gene: 13.

Material for sequencing was naive CD8+ T cells sorted from blood. The receptor was isolated from a man between 18 and 35 years old in good health. The V and J genes are TRBV7-9 and TRBJ2-2; 8 bases are shared with TRBD2. CDR3 DNA sequence: TGTGCCAGCAGCTCCAGAGGGTCGGGAGGGAGAGACACCGGGGAGCTGTTTTTT. It is translated as CASSSRGSGGRDTGELFF.